The 12 T cell receptor beta chains below all came from one sample that was sequenced in a study of siplizumab effects on memory and regulatory T cells. The repertoire was sequenced with immunoSEQ multiplex PCR; TCRdb's copy has only in-frame clones and lacks some. This table holds 95,000 to 130,000 clones, around 94% found once. The sequencing sample was made of non-Treg CD4+ T cells sorted from blood. Every receptor here comes from a human donor in good health.

This chain uses TRBV25-1 with TRBJ1-4; D call uncertain. Trimming shortened V by 4 bases and J by 4 bases, and 16 bases separated the two germline ends. Germline lookup yields CDR1 MGHDK and CDR2 SYGVNS. The CDR3 extends over 16 amino acids. Written as DNA, the CDR3 is TGTGCCAGCAGTGCACCGTTCAGGCGACTTAATGAAAAACTGTTTTTT. Translated: CASSAPFRRLNEKLFF.

The J gene is TRBJ2-5, the V gene TRBV19; no firm D call. This CDR3 region has 13 residues. Trimming took 7 bases from V and 5 from J, leaving 14 bases between them. Germline CDR1 and CDR2: LNHDA and SQIVND (reference sequence). This CDR3 reads CASTPGARETQYF. In DNA form, the CDR3 reads TGTGCCAGTACCCCTGGAGCCCGGGAGACCCAGTACTTC.

The chain links TRBV25-1 to TRBJ2-1; D gene uncertain. The CDR3 consists of 13 residues. V gave up 2 bases and J gave up 6 bases, with 8 bases separating them. The germline V gene encodes CDR1 MGHDK and CDR2 SYGVNS. As DNA, the CDR3 is TGTGCCAGCAGTGAAGCTGGGTTCAATGAGCAGTTCTTC. It specifies CASSEAGFNEQFF.

The V and J genes are TRBV5-4 and TRBJ2-1; the match to TRBD2 covers 13 bases. V lost 4 bases and J lost 14; bases outside the gene matches: 12. From germline, CDR1 is SGHNT and CDR2 YYREEE (reference sequence). The CDR3 totals 15 residues. This chain's CDR3 is CASSPPWTSGGTKFF. The CDR3 coding sequence is TGTGCCAGCAGCCCCCCCTGGACTAGCGGGGGTACGAAGTTCTTC.

The genes are TRBV6-4 and TRBJ1-1, with D unclear. V lost 0 bases and J 0 bases, leaving 8 bases between the germline ends. This CDR3 region has 15 residues. Germline V CDR1 and CDR2: MRHNA, SNTAGT. CDR3 loop: CASSDSYGLNTEAFF. CDR3 nucleotide sequence: TGTGCCAGCAGTGACTCGTACGGATTGAACACTGAAGCTTTCTTT.

The chain has TRBV5-1 and TRBJ2-7, with 8 bases lining up with TRBD2. Germline lookup yields CDR1 SGHRS and CDR2 YFSETQ. The trim removed 0 bases at V and 2 bases at J, leaving 13 bases unmatched. This CDR3 is 18 amino acids long. The CDR3 DNA sequence: TGCGCCAGCAGCTTGGGAGCTTATAGCGGGGTATATCCCTACGAGCAGTACTTC. As protein: CASSLGAYSGVYPYEQYF.

V gene TRBV2 combines with J gene TRBJ2-2, with TRBD1 matching 9 bases. This CDR3 region has 22 residues. Germline V CDR1 and CDR2: SNHLY, FYNNEI. Germline trimming cut 8 bases from V and 5 bases from J; bases unmatched to any gene: 30. As DNA, the CDR3 is TGTGCCAGCCTCCCCCCGGGGGGACAGGGAGAAAGCCACCCAAAGGTGACCGGGGAGCTGTTTTTT. Protein sequence: CASLPPGGQGESHPKVTGELFF.

Note on this clone: The junction differs from germline at one of its ends, possibly a read error. The chain couples TRBV6-1 to TRBJ2-3; D may match TRBD1 or TRBD2 (5 bases each). This CDR3 spans 15 amino acids. Germline CDR1 is MNHNS and CDR2 is SASEGT. The DNA of the CDR3 is TGTGCCAGCACTGAAAATCAGGGACGTAGAGATACGCAGTATTTT. It encodes CASTENQGRRDTQYF.

The chain links TRBV7-6 to TRBJ1-6; D is unresolved. This CDR3 contains 13 residues. The germline V and J ends were trimmed by 5 bases and 8 bases, with 10 bases remaining between them. Germline values: CDR1 SGHVS, CDR2 FNYEAQ. CDR3 DNA: TGTGCCAGCAGCGCCTCCTCTGATTCACCCCTCCACTTT. Encoded protein: CASSASSDSPLHF.

The chain carries TRBV12-5 and TRBJ1-2; D not certain. The CDR3 covers 12 residues. V lost 6 bases, J lost 7 bases, and 12 bases lay in between. Germline-derived CDR1 and CDR2 are LGHNT and FRNRAP. For the CDR3, the DNA is TGTGCTAGTGGGGGCAACAGCTTTGGCTACACCTTC. It translates to CASGGNSFGYTF.

This chain uses TRBV6-5 with TRBJ2-2; the D gene is possibly TRBD1 (5 bases). This CDR3 region has 14 residues. Germline V gene sequence: CDR1 MNHEY, CDR2 SVGAGI. V lost 0 bases and J lost 5, with 7 bases in between. As DNA, the CDR3 is TGTGCCAGCAGTTACTCGCGACAGACCGGGGAGCTGTTTTTT. This sequence encodes CASSYSRQTGELFF.

This rearrangement joins TRBV18 to TRBJ2-5; 9 bases match TRBD2. The CDR3 sequence is 13 residues long. CDR1 and CDR2 (germline): KGHSH, LQKENI. Germline trimming cut 6 bases from V and 5 bases from J; bases unmatched to any gene: 4. DNA of the CDR3: TGTGCCAGCTCGCAAACTAGCGGGGAGACCCAGTACTTC. As protein: CASSQTSGETQYF.